This entry lists 12 T cell receptor beta chains sequenced from one sample in a study of shared clonotypes between healthy human individuals. Profiling relied on immunoSEQ multiplex PCR, and the TCRdb table lists in-frame clones only, not all of them. The sample lists 2,500,000 or so clones; just under 95% were seen once. Sequencing was done on a sample of naive CD4+ T cells from PBMCs. Sample subset: CD45RA+ positively selected. These receptors were collected from a man aged 18-30 years in good health. Some clones in this sample may be carry-over from other donors' samples.

The chain is built from TRBV7-8 and TRBJ2-5; 8 bases are shared with TRBD1. Germline-derived CDR1 and CDR2 are SGHVS and FQNEAQ. The J segment lost 4 bases and the V segment lost 2 bases, leaving 12 bases of the junction unmatched. The CDR3 contains 17 residues. This CDR3 is CASSLRERTGQRETQYF. In nucleotides, the CDR3 is TGTGCCAGCAGCTTAAGAGAAAGGACAGGGCAGAGAGAGACCCAGTACTTC. Together with reference TRBV7-8 and TRBJ2-5, the CDR3 gives the full variable domain: GAGVSQSPRYKVAKRGQDVALRCDPISGHVSLFWYQQALGQGPEFLTYFQNEAQLDKSGLPSDRFFAERPEGSVSTLKIQRTQQEDSAVYLCASSLRERTGQRETQYFGPGTRLLVL.

The chain recombines TRBV7-6 with TRBJ2-5, with D hard to call. Germline V gives CDR1 SGHVS, CDR2 FNYEAQ. V was trimmed by 3 bases and J by 4 bases, leaving 6 bases between them. The CDR3 runs to 12 residues. This CDR3 is CASSFYGETQYF. The CDR3 coding sequence is TGTGCCAGCAGCTTTTACGGAGAGACCCAGTACTTC. Combining the CDR3 with reference TRBV7-6 and TRBJ2-5 gives the whole variable domain GAGVSQSPRYKVTKRGQDVALRCDPISGHVSLYWYRQALGQGPEFLTYFNYEAQQDKSGLPNDRFSAERPEGSISTLTIQRTEQRDSAMYRCASSFYGETQYFGPGTRLLVL.

The chain combines TRBV27 with TRBJ2-5; 12 bases agree with TRBD2. Losses at the gene ends were 6 bases for V and 7 bases for J; bases not matched to a gene: 18. Germline V gene lookup returns CDR1 MNHEY and CDR2 SMNVEV (reference sequence). The CDR3 runs to 18 residues. The CDR3: CASSTWLAGGPRRGTQYF. Written as DNA, the CDR3 is TGTGCCAGCAGCACGTGGCTAGCGGGAGGGCCCCGCCGAGGGACCCAGTACTTC.

Here the CDR3 DNA reads TGTGCCAGCAGCCAAGATCTTCCGACCTGGGGGATGGCAGCTAACTATGGCTACACCTTC. Translation: CASSQDLPTWGMAANYGYTF. This chain links TRBV4-2 with TRBJ1-2; tentative D call: TRBD1 (5 bases). The V gene lost 0 bases and the J gene lost 0 bases, with 23 bases spanning the gap. This CDR3 comprises 20 residues. CDR1 is LGHNA, CDR2 YNFKEQ, per germline.

The chain has TRBV28 and TRBJ2-1; TRBD2 aligns across 11 bases. The V gene's germline CDR1 is MDHEN and CDR2 SYDVKM. Germline trimming cut 9 bases from V and 8 bases from J; bases unmatched to any gene: 3. The CDR3 is 12 amino acids. CDR3 bases: TGTGCCAGTGGACTAGCGGGCCATGAGCAGTTCTTC. It is translated as CASGLAGHEQFF.

The CDR3 here is CASSPGTVETQYF. The CDR3 bases are TGTGCCAGCAGCCCAGGGACGGTGGAGACCCAGTACTTC. The chain employs TRBV7-7 and TRBJ2-5, with D perhaps assigned TRBD1 or TRBD2 (5 bases each). There are 13 residues in the CDR3. Germline V gene lookup returns CDR1 SSHAT and CDR2 FNYEAQ (reference sequence). V was trimmed by 5 bases and J by 5 bases, leaving 12 bases between them.

Concerning this clone: Other nucleotide sequences in the sample specify the same CDR3. The chain links TRBV7-3 to TRBJ1-1; D unresolved. Trimming shortened V by 3 bases and J by 1 base, and 6 bases separated the two germline ends. Germline loops: CDR1 SGHTA, CDR2 FQGTGA. The length of the CDR3 is 13 residues. The CDR3 spells CASSLGRNTEAFF. DNA for the CDR3: TGTGCCAGCAGCTTGGGAAGGAACACTGAAGCTTTCTTT.

The V call is TRBV5-1, the J call TRBJ1-3; 10 bases are a match to TRBD1. V trimming: 2 bases; J trimming: 8 bases; junction bases outside the gene matches: 7. Looked up from germline, CDR1 is SGHRS and CDR2 is YFSETQ. The CDR3 consists of 15 residues. CDR3 in DNA: TGCGCCAGCAGCTTCGGGACAGGGGAAATAGACACCATATATTTT. Protein: CASSFGTGEIDTIYF.

The V and J genes are TRBV6-1 and TRBJ1-2; 11 bases match TRBD1. Per the germline V gene, CDR1 is MNHNS and CDR2 is SASEGT. This CDR3 comprises 17 residues. V was pared by 4 bases and J by 1 base, with 8 bases of the junction left unmatched. Here the CDR3 DNA reads TGTGCCAGCAGTGGGACAGGGGGCGCGTGGGATAACTATGGCTACACCTTC. It codes for CASSGTGGAWDNYGYTF.

The chain joins TRBV15 to TRBJ1-3; TRBD1 is a possible D gene (6 bases). Trimming removed 4 bases from V and 4 bases from J, with 17 bases in between. Germline CDR1 and CDR2: LNHNV and YYDKDF (reference sequence). CDR3 length: 16 amino acids. This CDR3 reads CATSTEPQGMGNTIYF. The CDR3 nucleotides read TGTGCCACCAGCACCGAGCCTCAGGGGATGGGAAACACCATATATTTT.

As for this clone: Other DNA sequences in this sample translate to the same CDR3. The genes are TRBV18 and TRBJ1-5; D unresolved. Per germline, CDR1 KGHSH and CDR2 LQKENI. There are 13 residues in the CDR3. Trimming removed 6 bases at V and 0 bases at J, with 6 bases between. CDR3 coding DNA: TGTGCCAGCTCCCCCCATAGCAATCAGCCCCAGCATTTT. Its protein product is CASSPHSNQPQHF. Using reference TRBV18 and TRBJ1-5 for the parts outside the CDR3, the full variable domain is NAGVMQNPRHLVRRRGQEARLRCSPMKGHSHVYWYRQLPEEGLKFMVYLQKENIIDESGMPKERFSAEFPKEGPSILRIQQVVRGDSAAYFCASSPHSNQPQHFGDGTRLSIL.

This clone was observed a handful of times. The same CDR3 arises from other DNA sequences in this sample as well. This rearrangement joins TRBV20-1 to TRBJ1-1; no clear D gene. V was clipped by 3 bases and J by 0 bases, with 2 bases between them. Germline V gene sequence: CDR1 DFQATT, CDR2 SNEGSKA (reference sequence). This CDR3 is built from 11 residues. CDR3 loop: CSASMNTEAFF. Here the CDR3 DNA reads TGCAGTGCTAGCATGAACACTGAAGCTTTCTTT.